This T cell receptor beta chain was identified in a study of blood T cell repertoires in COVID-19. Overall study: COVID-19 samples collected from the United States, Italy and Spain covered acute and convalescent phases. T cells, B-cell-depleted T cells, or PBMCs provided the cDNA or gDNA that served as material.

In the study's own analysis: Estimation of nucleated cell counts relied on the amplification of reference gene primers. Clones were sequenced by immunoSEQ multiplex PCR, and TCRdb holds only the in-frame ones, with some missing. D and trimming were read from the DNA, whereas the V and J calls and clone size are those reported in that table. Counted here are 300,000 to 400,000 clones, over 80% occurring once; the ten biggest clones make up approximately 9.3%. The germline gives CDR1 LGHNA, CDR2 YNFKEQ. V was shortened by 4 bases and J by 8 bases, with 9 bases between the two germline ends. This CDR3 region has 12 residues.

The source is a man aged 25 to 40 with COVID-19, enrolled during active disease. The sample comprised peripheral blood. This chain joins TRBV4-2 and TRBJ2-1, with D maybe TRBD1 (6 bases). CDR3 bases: TGTGCCAGCAGCCCCAAGGGGGATGAGCAGTTCTTC. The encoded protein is CASSPKGDEQFF.